This T cell receptor (beta chain) was identified during a study of blood T cell repertoires in COVID-19 (dated by TCRdb to the early 2020s). Regarding the study in general: The collaborator samples originated in the United States, Italy and Spain and spanned the acute and convalescent phases of COVID-19. Where HLA class I and class II types were available, the types were taken from metadata supplied by the sample provider, not from assay-based typing. The prospective study material was composed of cDNA or gDNA derived from T cells, B-cell-depleted T cells, or PBMCs. Samples were obtained from the ongoing ImmuneRACE study (first 160 participants) and from about 1,300 subjects provided by 6 global collaborators. The repertoires were released in a freely available public database meant as a resource for research on the immune response to SARS-CoV-2. The dataset comprised deeply sampled blood TCRbeta repertoires from subjects exposed to, actively infected with, or recovered from COVID-19. Sample metadata almost always included a de-identified subject ID, COVID-19 status, age in years and sex.

TCRbeta CDR3 regions were amplified from genomic DNA using the immunoSEQ Assay, a bias-controlled multiplex PCR. The original pipeline was this. The number of nucleated cells in each sample was estimated by amplification of reference gene primers within the assay. To quantify the absolute abundance of each unique TCRbeta CDR3 rearrangement, sequence reads were collapsed and filtered. For each sample, productive Simpson clonality was calculated by taking the square root of Simpson's diversity index across productive rearrangements. TCRdb holds this immuneACCESS table with in-frame rearrangements only. Some clones are missing; in checked studies, unresolved V genes explain under half, and the rest has no known cause. V and J calls and clone size are given by that table; D and trimming were obtained from the DNA. In this sample the table shows approximately 290,000 clones, approximately 83% of which occur a single time. The ten biggest clones cover about 4.3% of the sample.

What the work shows at the level of the full study, not this receptor alone: How much clinical and demographic metadata was included differed by source and by participant, and the metadata was provided uncurated.

A note on this clone: There is no known antigen for this receptor. There are no base qualities to consult, and no much larger clone falls within one base.

In the prospective study, participants were roughly 18 to 95 years old, resided in 24 geographic areas of the United States, and were enrolled through a virtual design. In the prospective study, cohorts were assigned on the basis of participant-reported clinical history obtained from a screening survey and a study questionnaire. For ImmuneRACE Cohort 3, a participant was defined as recovered based on two consecutive negative NP/OP PCR tests, clearance by a healthcare professional, or resolution of symptoms. Mobile phlebotomists in the prospective study collected whole blood, serum and a nasopharyngeal or oropharyngeal swab from every participant. Additional blood draws and questionnaires over an approximately two-month period could optionally be provided by prospective study participants. Blood samples from the prospective study were shipped frozen or at room temperature prior to DNA extraction.

At the junction V is shortened by 2 bases and J by 5 bases; bases outside the gene matches: 5. The cysteine opens and the phenylalanine closes a CDR3 of 14 amino acids. The DNA shown is the 42-base CDR3, in frame from base 1. CDR1 and CDR2, per the germline V gene, are SGHRS and YFSETQ. Sequenced input: PBMCs or T cells enriched from blood (not recorded which). The TCR sequence derives from a woman in her 30s who had recovered from COVID-19. Recombination linked TRBV5-1 to TRBJ2-7; TRBD2 agrees with 9 junctional bases. CDR3 sequence: CASSLAGGPNEQYF. The DNA is TGCGCCAGCAGCTTAGCGGGAGGCCCCAACGAGCAGTACTTC.